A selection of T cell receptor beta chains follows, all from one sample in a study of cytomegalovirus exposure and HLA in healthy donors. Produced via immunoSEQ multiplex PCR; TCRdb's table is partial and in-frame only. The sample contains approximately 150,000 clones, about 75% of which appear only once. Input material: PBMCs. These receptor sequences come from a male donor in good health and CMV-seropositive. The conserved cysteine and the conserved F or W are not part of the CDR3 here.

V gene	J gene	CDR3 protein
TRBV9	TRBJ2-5	ASSVGVGGRQETQY
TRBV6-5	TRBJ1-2	ASSSSGLGGGYT
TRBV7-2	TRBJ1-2	ASSGQVVGYT
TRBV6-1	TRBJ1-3	ASSPGDRANTIY
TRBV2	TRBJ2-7	ASKRRGVYEQY
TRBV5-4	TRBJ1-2	ASSLAGTGGSGSYYGYT
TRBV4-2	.	ASSQVVDSGGAYEQY
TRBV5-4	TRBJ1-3	ASSPTGSGGNTIY
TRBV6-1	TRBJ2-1	ASSEGRAGPPNEQF
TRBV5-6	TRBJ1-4	ASSLGRNEKLF
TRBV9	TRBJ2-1	ASSVGGGDEQF
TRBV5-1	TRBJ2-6	ASSSWTGTSGANVLT
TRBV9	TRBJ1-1	ASSVHPGGLNTEAF
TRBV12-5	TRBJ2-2	ASGFRAGELF
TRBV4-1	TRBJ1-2	ASSQGGQAGGYGYT
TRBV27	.	ASSLSDRVVYEQY
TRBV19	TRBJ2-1	ASSTPLTSGGPEQF
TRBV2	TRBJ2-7	ASSVGGGAGEQY
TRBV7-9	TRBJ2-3	ASSLGQTSADTQY
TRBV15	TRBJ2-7	ATSRTGSISYEQY
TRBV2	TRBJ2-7	ASRTSSHEQY
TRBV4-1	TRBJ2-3	ARSRTRDGTDTQY
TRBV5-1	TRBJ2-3	ASRIGTGPPNTQY
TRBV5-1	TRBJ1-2	ASSTIQVNPYGYT
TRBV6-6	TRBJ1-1	ASRTRTGNTEAF
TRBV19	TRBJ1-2	ASSTKTGVPYGYT
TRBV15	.	ATSRGQGRYEQY
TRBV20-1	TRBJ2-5	SGLAVETQY
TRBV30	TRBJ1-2	AWTSANYGYT